This T cell receptor (beta chain) was sequenced during a study of blood T cells in healthy people across ages. Points from the study as a whole: Diversity was estimated from one million T cells, and these estimates were considered underestimates.

This CDR3 has 13 amino acids. Per the germline V gene, CDR1 is SGHTA and CDR2 is FQGNSA. The sample holds a few counts of this clonotype. What it binds is unknown. Per-sample PBMC isolation yielded at least 7 million cells. Primed by a sample-barcoded 5' primer and a J-beta primer mix, a second PCR proceeded for about 6 to 11 cycles. TCRdb called the 5' RACE reads again in MiXCR, with one record for every CDR3 protein. The sample consists of approximately 800,000 distinct CDR3 sequences, about 59% of them appearing once. The receptor was isolated from a young man in good health. Sequencing was performed on blood. V and J are TRBV7-2 and TRBJ2-5; possibly TRBD1 for D (5 bases). Gene TRBJ2-7 matches the end of the DNA better, so the J call may be wrong. The DNA of the CDR3 is TGTGCCAGCAGCCCCGTCTTGGGGCGCGAGCAGTACTTC. Its protein product is CASSPVLGREQYF.